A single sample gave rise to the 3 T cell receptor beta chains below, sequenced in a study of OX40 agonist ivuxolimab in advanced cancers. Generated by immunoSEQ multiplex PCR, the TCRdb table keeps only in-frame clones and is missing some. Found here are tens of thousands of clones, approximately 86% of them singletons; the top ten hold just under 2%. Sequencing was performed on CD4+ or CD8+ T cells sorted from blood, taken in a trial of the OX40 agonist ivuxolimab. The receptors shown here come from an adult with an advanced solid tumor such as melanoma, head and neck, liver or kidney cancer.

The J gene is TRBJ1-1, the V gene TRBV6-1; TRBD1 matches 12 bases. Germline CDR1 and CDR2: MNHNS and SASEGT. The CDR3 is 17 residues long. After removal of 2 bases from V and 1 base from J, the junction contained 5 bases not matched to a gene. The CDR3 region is CASSESPGQGANTEAFF. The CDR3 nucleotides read TGTGCCAGCAGTGAAAGCCCGGGACAGGGGGCGAACACTGAAGCTTTCTTT.

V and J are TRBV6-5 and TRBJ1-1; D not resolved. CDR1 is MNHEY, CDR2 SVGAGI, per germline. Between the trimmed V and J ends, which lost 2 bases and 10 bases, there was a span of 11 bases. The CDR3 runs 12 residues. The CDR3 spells CASSYGIGRAFF. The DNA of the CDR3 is TGTGCCAGCAGTTACGGAATCGGACGAGCTTTCTTT.

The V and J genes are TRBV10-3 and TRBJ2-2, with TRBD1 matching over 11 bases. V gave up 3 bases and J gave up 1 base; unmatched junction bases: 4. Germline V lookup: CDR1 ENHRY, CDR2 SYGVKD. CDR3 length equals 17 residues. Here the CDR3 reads CAISEPGQGGNTGELFF. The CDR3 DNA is TGTGCCATCAGTGAACCGGGACAGGGGGGGAACACCGGGGAGCTGTTTTTT.